Below, 27 T cell receptor beta chains from the same sample are listed, as sequenced in a study of T cells in Graves' hyperthyroidism and ophthalmopathy. TCR beta CDR3 regions were amplified from RNA transcripts. HTBI primers were used for first-round RT-PCR of the TCR CDR3. TCRdb ran MiXCR on the multiplex PCR reads and lists one entry per CDR3 protein. The data show hundreds of thousands of distinct CDR3 sequences, approximately 15% seen once. Source material: blood. The receptor set was obtained from a woman aged 25-40 years with Graves' hyperthyroidism that later progressed to Graves' ophthalmopathy.

This clonotype was detected only a few times. The genes are TRBV6-6 and TRBJ1-6, with D perhaps matching TRBD1 (6 bases). Germline loops: CDR1 MNHNY, CDR2 SVGAGI (reference sequence). The germline V and J ends were trimmed by 2 bases and 3 bases, with 11 bases remaining between them. The CDR3 loop spans 16 amino acids. In DNA form, the CDR3 reads TGTGCCAGCAGTTACACCACAGGGCACTATAATTCACCCCTCCACTTT. Its translation: CASSYTTGHYNSPLHF.

The sample holds a few counts of this clonotype. This sequence joins TRBV5-6 and TRBJ1-2; the D gene is possibly TRBD1 (6 bases). Looked up from germline, CDR1 is SGHDT and CDR2 is YYEEEE. CDR3 size: 14 residues. Trimming left V 4 bases short and J 4 bases short, with 14 bases between. The CDR3 DNA reads TGTGCCAGCAGCCCACAGGGAGTACTCTATGGCTACACCTTC. Protein product: CASSPQGVLYGYTF.

In its sample, this clonotype was seen many times. This chain uses TRBV29-1 with TRBJ1-1; the D is unclear. Trimming left V 0 bases short and J 7 bases short, with 12 bases between. This CDR3 contains 13 residues. Germline V lookup: CDR1 SQVTM, CDR2 ANQGSEA. The CDR3 protein is CSVEDRVTLEAFF. The CDR3 bases are TGCAGCGTTGAAGATAGGGTAACACTTGAAGCTTTCTTT. Together with reference TRBV29-1 and TRBJ1-1, the CDR3 gives the full variable domain: SAVISQKPSRDICQRGTSLTIQCQVDSQVTMMFWYRQQPGQSLTLIATANQGSEATYESGFVIDKFPISRPNLTFSTLTVSNMSPEDSSIYLCSVEDRVTLEAFFGQGTRLTVV.

The table lists this clonotype with many counts. This sequence joins TRBV27 and TRBJ2-1; D not resolved. Germline V gene lookup returns CDR1 MNHEY and CDR2 SMNVEV (reference sequence). The ends were cut back, 2 bases at V and 4 bases at J, with 6 bases in the middle. This CDR3 region has 13 residues. The CDR3 nucleotides are TGTGCCAGCAGTTTAAACTATTACAATGAGCAGTTCTTC. It codes for CASSLNYYNEQFF.

Concerning this clonotype: This sequence may be a read error, since a much larger clone differs from it by one base. The rearrangement links TRBV24-1 to TRBJ2-5, with no clear D. The CDR3 is 16 residues long. Germline V gives CDR1 KGHDR, CDR2 SFDVKD. V lost 3 bases and J 3 bases, leaving 16 bases between the germline ends. The CDR3 nucleotides read TGTGCCACCAGTGATGGCCCCCTCGCGGTTGAAGAGACCCAGTACTTC. This encodes CATSDGPLAVEETQYF.

Ten or more counts support this clonotype. The chain uses TRBV3-1 and TRBJ1-1; possibly TRBD1 for D (5 bases). V was clipped by 11 bases and J by 5 bases, with 18 bases between them. The CDR3 length is 13 residues. Germline assignment: CDR1 LGHDT and CDR2 YNNKEL (reference sequence). The CDR3 reads CAAGRGVGTEAFF. DNA for the CDR3: TGTGCCGCGGGCCGGGGGGTAGGAACTGAAGCTTTCTTT.

A word on this clonotype: A much larger clone sits a single nucleotide away, making a read error possible. This chain joins TRBV20-1 and TRBJ1-1, with D hard to call. The CDR3 has 14 residues. Germline CDR1 is DFQATT and CDR2 is SNEGSKA (reference sequence). V was shortened by 5 bases and J by 4 bases, with 17 bases between the two germline ends. The CDR3 spells CSAPSPQPSTEAFF. The CDR3 DNA reads as TGCAGTGCTCCCTCTCCACAGCCGAGCACTGAAGCTTTCTTT.

In its sample, this clonotype was seen a few times. This rearrangement joins TRBV2 to TRBJ2-5, with 13 nucleotides matching TRBD2. Looked up from germline, CDR1 is SNHLY and CDR2 is FYNNEI. The CDR3 totals 16 residues. J gave up 6 bases and V 3 bases, and 7 bases lay outside the gene matches. DNA for the CDR3: TGTGCCAGCAGTGACGCCCGACTAGCGGGAGGCAAGACCCAGTACTTC. It specifies CASSDARLAGGKTQYF.

V is TRBV20-1 and J is TRBJ2-3, with 12 bases lining up with TRBD2. V lost 0 bases, J lost 4 bases, and 8 bases stayed unmatched. CDR1 is DFQATT and CDR2 is SNEGSKA in the germline V gene (reference sequence). This CDR3 has 17 amino acids. CDR3 DNA: TGCAGTGCTAGAGATCCCGCTAGCGGGAGGGCGTCAGATACGCAGTATTTT. It codes for CSARDPASGRASDTQYF.

This clonotype was observed a handful of times. This chain connects TRBV19 to TRBJ2-7; D possibly corresponds to TRBD1 (6 bases). This CDR3 comprises 14 residues. Germline CDR1 LNHDA, CDR2 SQIVND (reference sequence). The ends were cut back, 3 bases at V and 0 bases at J, with 9 bases in the middle. CDR3 bases: TGTGCCAGTAGTATGAGGGGGAGCTCCTACGAGCAGTACTTC. Residues: CASSMRGSSYEQYF.

There are many counts of this clonotype. The chain carries TRBV24-1 and TRBJ2-1; D is unresolved. Deletions cut 4 bases from V and 6 bases from J, with 9 bases between. The CDR3 has 13 amino acids. Germline values: CDR1 KGHDR, CDR2 SFDVKD. The CDR3 is CATSDPASNEQFF. DNA for the CDR3: TGTGCCACCAGTGACCCCGCCAGCAATGAGCAGTTCTTC.

Many counts were recorded for this clonotype. The chain uses TRBV7-9 and TRBJ2-7; 7 bases line up with TRBD1. CDR1 and CDR2 (germline): SEHNR, FQNEAQ (reference sequence). The CDR3 contains 14 residues. With 6 bases clipped from V and 3 bases from J, the junction kept 8 bases outside the gene matches. CDR3 in amino acids: CASRGTALGYEQYF. The CDR3 bases are TGTGCCAGCAGAGGGACAGCTCTAGGCTACGAGCAGTACTTC.

This clonotype was recorded at least ten times. The CDR3 reads CAWGATTNEQFF. Written as DNA, the CDR3 is TGTGCCTGGGGTGCGACAACCAATGAGCAGTTCTTC. The rearrangement uses TRBV30 and TRBJ2-1; no reliable D call. Germline-derived CDR1 and CDR2 are GTSNPN and SVGIG (reference sequence). V lost 5 bases to trimming and J lost 6 bases, with 11 bases between them. This CDR3 has 12 residues.

The chain combines TRBV3-2 with TRBJ2-2; the table's D gene call, TRBD2, was not cross checked with the DNA. TRBV3-2 is designated a pseudogene. The CDR3 is made up of 16 amino acids. Here the CDR3 DNA reads TGTGCCAGCAGCCAAGGAGCGACTAGCGGGGACGGGGAGCTGTTTTTT. This sequence encodes CASSQGATSGDGELFF.

The chain uses TRBV4-1 and TRBJ1-6; a possible D gene is TRBD1 (6 bases). Germline loops: CDR1 MGHRA, CDR2 YSYEKL. This CDR3 is 15 amino acids long. Trimming left V 5 bases short and J 10 bases short, with 18 bases between. The CDR3 here is CASSTPSGEGSPLHF. DNA for the CDR3: TGCGCCAGCAGCACACCCTCAGGGGAGGGCTCACCCCTCCACTTT.

There are many counts of this clonotype. This sequence joins TRBV6-2 or TRBV6-3 and TRBJ2-7, with 8 bases matching TRBD2. Germline CDR1 reads MNHEY; CDR2 reads SVGEGT. J was trimmed by 2 bases and V by 2 bases; bases with no gene match: 5. The CDR3 length is 15 residues. CDR3 sequence reads: CASSYGTSGTYEQYF. The DNA of the CDR3 is TGTGCCAGCAGTTACGGTACTAGCGGAACCTACGAGCAGTACTTC.

This clonotype has a handful of counts. The chain links TRBV5-1 to TRBJ2-3; unclear D gene. V lost 4 bases and J lost 1, with 13 bases in between. The V gene's germline CDR1 is SGHRS and CDR2 YFSETQ. The CDR3 is 15 amino acids. In nucleotides, the CDR3 is TGCGCCAGCAGCGAAGCAGTACAGCGCACAGATACGCAGTATTTT. It specifies CASSEAVQRTDTQYF.

There are a few counts of this clonotype. This may be a read error, as it is one base from a much larger clone. The gene calls are TRBV6-5 and TRBJ1-2; no reliable D call. There are 19 residues in the CDR3. Germline CDR1 reads MNHEY; CDR2 reads SVGAGI. The CDR3 region is CTSSYSNYAAARANYGYTF. In nucleotides, the CDR3 is TGTACCAGCAGTTATTCTAACTACGCCGCGGCCCGCGCTAACTATGGCTACACCTTC.

This clonotype was seen ten or more times. V gene TRBV30 combines with J gene TRBJ1-1; the match to TRBD1 covers 8 bases. Germline V gene data show CDR1 as GTSNPN and CDR2 as SVGIG (reference sequence). The CDR3 totals 15 residues. Losses at the gene ends were 4 bases for V and 2 bases for J; bases not matched to a gene: 9. CDR3 amino acids: CAWIPLRGRNTEAFF. For the CDR3, the DNA is TGTGCCTGGATTCCCCTCAGGGGGCGAAACACTGAAGCTTTCTTT.

This clonotype was seen at least ten times. The gene calls are TRBV6-5 and TRBJ1-1, with 12 bases fitting TRBD1. Unmatched junction bases numbered 8, after V lost 2 bases and J lost 10 bases. CDR1 is MNHEY, CDR2 SVGAGI, per germline. This CDR3 has 15 residues. CDR3 DNA sequence: TGTGCCAGCAGTTACCGATCCGGGACAGGGGGCGCAGCTTTCTTT. It specifies CASSYRSGTGGAAFF.

This clonotype was counted many times. The rearrangement joins TRBV6-2 or TRBV6-3 to TRBJ2-1, with D possibly TRBD2 on 5 matching bases. Germline lookup yields CDR1 MNHEY and CDR2 SVGEGT. V lost 7 bases, J lost 3 bases, and 19 bases lay in between. The CDR3 length is 16 residues. CDR3 amino acids: CASTKFGESGYNEQFF. The CDR3 DNA is TGTGCCAGCACCAAATTCGGGGAGTCGGGCTACAATGAGCAGTTCTTC.

This clonotype was picked up many times. The chain joins TRBV28 to TRBJ2-7; tentative D call: TRBD1 (5 bases). The CDR3 runs 16 residues. In germline, CDR1 is MDHEN, CDR2 SYDVKM. V gave up 2 bases and J gave up 0 bases, with 14 bases separating them. CDR3 nucleotides: TGTGCCAGCAGTTTAGGAACAGGTCTTCTCTCCTACGAGCAGTACTTC. Its translation is CASSLGTGLLSYEQYF.

DNA of the CDR3: TGCGCCAGCAGCCCCACCGGTAACCCCTCCTACGAGCAGTTCTTC. Translation: CASSPTGNPSYEQFF. This chain uses TRBV5-1 with TRBJ2-7; no firm D call. TRBJ2-1 matches the DNA end more closely, so the J call is doubtful. The CDR3 is 15 residues long. Germline V gene sequence: CDR1 SGHRS, CDR2 YFSETQ.

This clonotype was observed a few times. This sequence joins TRBV2 and TRBJ2-3; possibly TRBD2 for D (6 bases). From germline, CDR1 is SNHLY and CDR2 FYNNEI. This CDR3 spans 15 amino acids. Trimming removed 1 base at V and 3 bases at J, with 11 bases between. In DNA form, the CDR3 reads TGTGCCAGCAGTGAAGGGCCTAGCGCAACAGATACGCAGTATTTT. As protein: CASSEGPSATDTQYF.

The chain recombines TRBV14 with TRBJ2-2; 9 bases match TRBD1. The CDR3 has 17 residues. V was pared by 2 bases and J by 5 bases, with 9 bases of the junction left unmatched. The V gene's germline CDR1 is SGHDN and CDR2 FVKESK. The CDR3 region is CASSQYGTGWRTGELFF. The CDR3 DNA sequence: TGTGCCAGCAGCCAATACGGGACAGGGTGGAGAACCGGGGAGCTGTTTTTT.

This clonotype was observed many times. The V call is TRBV29-1, the J call TRBJ2-3; a possible D gene is TRBD2 (6 bases). Germline CDR1 SQVTM, CDR2 ANQGSEA. This CDR3 is built from 16 residues. V lost 0 bases to trimming and J lost 6 bases, with 19 bases between them. In DNA form, the CDR3 reads TGCAGCGTTGAAGATGGCCTGCTGGGGGGAGGCGATACGCAGTATTTT. It encodes CSVEDGLLGGGDTQYF.

This clonotype was observed at least ten times. The chain uses TRBV6-1 and TRBJ2-1, with 7 bases lining up with TRBD2. J lost 5 bases, V lost 8 bases, and 12 bases had no gene match. The CDR3 covers 15 residues. Germline V lookup: CDR1 MNHNS, CDR2 SASEGT. CDR3 nucleotides: TGTGCCAGCGCCCAGGAGCTAGCGGCAGACAATGAGCAGTTCTTC. Translated, it gives CASAQELAADNEQFF.